What follows are 21 T cell receptor beta chains derived from one specimen sequenced in a study of T cells in Graves' hyperthyroidism and ophthalmopathy. RNA transcripts yielded amplified TCR beta CDR3 regions. In the first-round RT-PCR of the TCR CDR3, the HTBI primer set was used. TCRdb redid the calling of the multiplex PCR reads with MiXCR, one entry per CDR3 protein. Here the sample spans over 400,000 distinct CDR3 sequences, roughly 15% being singletons. Sequenced input: blood. The receptors stem from a man younger than 30 with Graves' ophthalmopathy.

This clonotype has at least ten counts. The rearrangement links TRBV7-8 to TRBJ1-6; TRBD1 might be the D (6 bases). Germline CDR1 SGHVS, CDR2 FQNEAQ. The ends were cut back, 4 bases at V and 5 bases at J, with 15 bases in the middle. This CDR3 spans 16 amino acids. CDR3 DNA sequence: TGTGCCAGCAGCTCACTACTTAACAGGGATAATTCACCCCTCCACTTT. This sequence encodes CASSSLLNRDNSPLHF. The full variable domain, rest sourced from reference TRBV7-8 and TRBJ1-6, is GAGVSQSPRYKVAKRGQDVALRCDPISGHVSLFWYQQALGQGPEFLTYFQNEAQLDKSGLPSDRFFAERPEGSVSTLKIQRTQQEDSAVYLCASSSLLNRDNSPLHFGNGTRLTVT.

The sample holds many counts of this clonotype. The gene calls are TRBV3-1 and TRBJ1-2; tentative D call: TRBD1 (5 bases). The length of the CDR3 is 14 residues. The V and J ends lost 2 bases and 4 bases respectively, with 11 bases between them. Per germline, CDR1 LGHDT and CDR2 YNNKEL (reference sequence). As DNA, the CDR3 is TGTGCCAGCAGCCAACCCACTGGGGGCTATGGCTACACCTTC. It encodes CASSQPTGGYGYTF.

The genes are TRBV6-5 and TRBJ1-2; possible D gene TRBD1, 6 bases. The CDR3 runs 14 residues. Germline V gene data show CDR1 as MNHEY and CDR2 as SVGAGI. Trimming took 2 bases from V and 4 from J, leaving 11 bases between them. This CDR3 is CASSYNQGIYGYTF. CDR3 DNA: TGTGCCAGCAGTTACAATCAGGGGATCTATGGCTACACCTTC.

This clonotype was detected ten times or more. The rearrangement uses TRBV6-1 and TRBJ2-7; possibly TRBD1 for D (5 bases). The CDR3 contains 13 residues. CDR1 and CDR2 from the germline V gene are MNHNS and SASEGT. Trimming left V 8 bases short and J 1 base short, with 12 bases between. CDR3 nucleotides: TGTGCCAGCCTGGGGCGACAGTCCTACGAGCAGTACTTC. Residues: CASLGRQSYEQYF.

The table lists this clonotype with a count of one. A much larger clonotype is one base distant, so this may be a read error. The rearrangement links TRBV10-1 to TRBJ2-1, with D perhaps matching TRBD2 (5 bases). In germline, CDR1 is WNHNN, CDR2 SYGVQD (reference sequence). V lost 4 bases and J lost 6, with 10 bases in between. This CDR3 spans 13 amino acids. The CDR3 loop is CASSGTRFNEQFF. DNA of the CDR3: TGCGCCAGCAGTGGGACTCGCTTCAATGAGCAGTTCTTC.

This clonotype was counted many times. The rearrangement links TRBV10-3 to TRBJ2-1, with 12 bases that match TRBD2. Germline assignment: CDR1 ENHRY and CDR2 SYGVKD. V shed 8 bases, J shed 6 bases, and the junction held 5 bases outside the gene matches. The CDR3 covers 14 residues. The CDR3 coding sequence is TGTGCCATCCCTAGCGGGGGGGCCCCCAATGAGCAGTTCTTC. Amino acids: CAIPSGGAPNEQFF.

This chain joins TRBV29-1 and TRBJ2-3, with D unresolved. Germline loops: CDR1 SQVTM, CDR2 ANQGSEA. The CDR3 is 12 residues long. The V end lost 4 bases, the J end lost 3 bases, and 8 bases lay between the germline ends. CDR3 in DNA: TGCAGCGTTGCGGCGGTGACAGATACGCAGTATTTT. Protein product: CSVAAVTDTQYF.

This clonotype has at least ten counts. CDR3 protein: CASSIPGLAGSEQFF. In nucleotides, the CDR3 is TGTGCCAGCAGTATCCCGGGACTAGCGGGAAGTGAGCAGTTCTTC. V gene TRBV2 combines with J gene TRBJ2-1; TRBD2 matches at 13 bases. Germline V CDR1 and CDR2: SNHLY, FYNNEI. This CDR3 is built from 15 residues. Losses at the gene ends were 5 bases for V and 9 bases for J; bases not matched to a gene: 7. The whole variable domain, filled in from reference TRBV2 and TRBJ2-1, reads EPEVTQTPSHQVTQMGQEVILRCVPISNHLYFYWYRQILGQKVEFLVSFYNNEISEKSEIFDDQFSVERPDGSNFTLKIRSTKLEDSAMYFCASSIPGLAGSEQFFGPGTRLTVL.

This clonotype was observed at least ten times. The chain is built from TRBV29-1 and TRBJ2-1; 12 nucleotides line up with TRBD1. CDR3 length equals 14 residues. The junction had 5 bases not matched to a gene; V was cut back by 5 bases and J by 6 bases. Germline-derived CDR1 and CDR2 are SQVTM and ANQGSEA. The CDR3 protein is CSVYRDRGRNEQFF. CDR3 in DNA: TGCAGCGTTTACCGGGACAGGGGGCGCAATGAGCAGTTCTTC.

This clonotype showed up many times. The V gene is TRBV5-1, the J gene TRBJ2-7; D is undetermined. The CDR3 has 14 residues. V lost 0 bases and J lost 7, with 14 bases in between. Per germline, CDR1 SGHRS and CDR2 YFSETQ. Here the CDR3 DNA reads TGCGCCAGCAGCTTGGGGGTCAGGACGGGTGAGCAGTACTTC. Translation: CASSLGVRTGEQYF.

This clonotype occurred many times. This sequence joins TRBV11-2 and TRBJ2-7, with D perhaps being TRBD1 or TRBD2 (5 bases each). This CDR3 comprises 14 residues. Germline V CDR1 and CDR2: SGHAT, FQNNGV. Trimming took off 1 base at V and 0 bases at J, with 7 bases between the two ends. The CDR3 is CASSLGGRSYEQYF. As DNA, the CDR3 is TGTGCCAGCAGCTTAGGGGGACGCTCCTACGAGCAGTACTTC. Drawing the rest from reference TRBV11-2 and TRBJ2-7, the complete variable domain is EAGVAQSPRYKIIEKRQSVAFWCNPISGHATLYWYQQILGQGPKLLIQFQNNGVVDDSQLPKDRFSAERLKGVDSTLKIQPAKLEDSAVYLCASSLGGRSYEQYFGPGTRLTVT.

This clonotype appeared a few times. This sequence joins TRBV3-1 and TRBJ2-1; tentatively, D is TRBD2 (5 bases). V gave up 2 bases and J gave up 2 bases, with 16 bases separating them. CDR1 LGHDT and CDR2 YNNKEL come from the germline V gene (reference sequence). The CDR3 contains 17 residues. The CDR3 sequence is CASSQTHPSGPYNEQFF. DNA of the CDR3: TGTGCCAGCAGCCAAACCCACCCCAGCGGACCCTACAATGAGCAGTTCTTC.

At least ten counts were recorded for this clonotype. The V gene is TRBV9, the J gene TRBJ2-7, with 12 bases identical to TRBD2. There are 15 residues in the CDR3. The ends lost 4 bases at V and 5 bases at J; junction bases unmatched: 7. CDR1 and CDR2 (germline): SGDLS, YYNGEE. For the CDR3, the DNA is TGTGCCAGCAGCTCCCGACTAGCGGGAGATGACGAGCAGTACTTC. This gives the protein CASSSRLAGDDEQYF.

This sequence joins TRBV19 and TRBJ2-5; 7 nucleotides align to TRBD1. The V and J ends lost 6 bases and 3 bases, in that order; junction bases with no gene match: 7. Looked up from germline, CDR1 is LNHDA and CDR2 is SQIVND (reference sequence). The CDR3 has 14 residues. DNA for the CDR3: TGTGCCAGTAGCAGATCCGGGACAGAAGAGACCCAGTACTTC. Its translation: CASSRSGTEETQYF.

The sample holds many counts of this clonotype. This chain links TRBV27 with TRBJ2-3, with TRBD2 matching over 13 bases. J was trimmed by 8 bases and V by 5 bases; bases with no gene match: 7. This CDR3 is built from 15 residues. Per the germline V gene, CDR1 is MNHEY and CDR2 is SMNVEV (reference sequence). The DNA for the CDR3 is TGTGCCAGCAGTCCGAGGACTAGCGGGAGTTCTACGCAGTATTTT. This sequence encodes CASSPRTSGSSTQYF.

This clonotype was counted many times. The chain links TRBV12-3 or TRBV12-4 to TRBJ2-7; perhaps TRBD2 as D (5 bases). V dropped 3 bases and J dropped 2 bases, with 8 bases sitting between them. CDR3 length: 13 amino acids. The CDR3 DNA reads as TGTGCCAGCAGTTTTGCGGGCCCCTACGAGCAGTACTTC. It is translated as CASSFAGPYEQYF.

This clonotype was found a few times. The V and J genes are TRBV6-6 and TRBJ2-7; TRBD2 matches at 8 bases. CDR3 length: 17 amino acids. Germline V gives CDR1 MNHNY, CDR2 SVGAGI (reference sequence). The trim removed 3 bases at V and 2 bases at J, leaving 12 bases unmatched. For the CDR3, the DNA is TGTGCCAGCAGTTATACCGGGAGTAGCGGGATGCCCTACGAGCAGTACTTC. It specifies CASSYTGSSGMPYEQYF.

This clonotype was picked up a small number of times. The chain recombines TRBV9 with TRBJ1-4; TRBD1 is a possible D gene (5 bases). The V and J ends lost 0 bases and 8 bases respectively, with 14 bases between them. CDR1 is SGDLS and CDR2 is YYNGEE in the germline V gene. CDR3 length: 15 amino acids. The CDR3 coding sequence is TGTGCCAGCAGCGTAGGGGTAGGGGCGAGGGAAAAACTGTTTTTT. Its translation is CASSVGVGAREKLFF.

This clonotype was detected ten times or more. The chain has TRBV11-2 and TRBJ2-7; no reliable D call. This CDR3 is 15 amino acids long. CDR1 and CDR2 (germline): SGHAT, FQNNGV. V was shortened by 0 bases and J by 2 bases, with 11 bases between the two germline ends. CDR3 DNA: TGTGCCAGCAGCTTAGATTGGAGAGGTACCTACGAGCAGTACTTC. This sequence encodes CASSLDWRGTYEQYF.

There are a few counts of this clonotype. This chain connects TRBV4-1 to TRBJ1-1; D perhaps matches TRBD1 (5 bases). V lost 2 bases to trimming and J lost 3 bases, with 22 bases between them. The CDR3 contains 18 residues. Germline CDR1 is MGHRA and CDR2 is YSYEKL. CDR3: CASSQLPGRRLGDTEAFF. The CDR3 DNA reads TGCGCCAGCAGCCAACTCCCGGGACGGAGGCTCGGGGACACTGAAGCTTTCTTT.

The chain carries TRBV7-9 and TRBJ1-5; 8 positions agree with TRBD1. Germline lookup yields CDR1 SEHNR and CDR2 FQNEAQ (reference sequence). The CDR3 loop spans 15 amino acids. Unmatched junction bases numbered 6, after V lost 5 bases and J lost 3 bases. The CDR3 loop is CASSAGTGFNQPQHF. DNA of the CDR3: TGTGCCAGCAGCGCGGGGACAGGCTTCAATCAGCCCCAGCATTTT.